This TCR beta chain was sequenced during a study of metastatic and nonmetastatic thyroid tumors. Study at large: Comparative analysis of repertoires was undertaken across blood and tumor or nodule tissue obtained from malignant and benign thyroid patients.

The sample holds a few counts of this clone. Every patient underwent thyroid surgery untreated. The CDR3 has 13 residues. V lost 8 bases and J 1 base, leaving 8 bases between the germline ends. The germline CDR1 and CDR2 sequences are MNHEY and SMNVEV (reference sequence). TCRdb re-clonotyped the PCR reads through MiXCR. The table lists some 20,000 clones, roughly a third of them singletons, with approximately 28% in the top ten. Input material: tumor tissue. The chain couples TRBV27 to TRBJ2-2; no reliable D call. The source is a female donor with papillary thyroid cancer or a benign thyroid nodule (not recorded which). Some clones in this sample may be carry-over from other donors' samples. CDR3 bases: TGTGCCAGCTGCACAGTGAACACCGGGGAGCTGTTTTTT. It encodes CASCTVNTGELFF.